What follows is one TCR beta chain and its context. This sample stems from a study of blood T cell repertoires in COVID-19. Across the whole study: Material from acute and convalescent COVID-19 was sourced from the United States, Italy and Spain. T cells, B-cell-depleted T cells, or PBMCs provided the cDNA or gDNA that served as material.

CDR3 length: 15 residues. The V segment lost 1 base and the J segment 6 bases; nucleotides outside the gene matches: 6. Germline V gives CDR1 SGHAT, CDR2 FQNNGV. Source study methods: Researchers report that nucleated cell counts were estimated from reference gene primer amplification. TCRdb keeps only in-frame clones here, not all; method: immunoSEQ multiplex PCR. The D gene and trimming were derived from the DNA, and the V and J assignments and clone size from that table. This table holds 200,000 to 250,000 clones, about 79% found once. The genes are TRBV11-2 and TRBJ2-7; TRBD2 aligns across 10 bases. The TCR originated in a human donor in a cohort sampled during active COVID-19. Sequences were obtained from peripheral blood. CDR3 in DNA: TGTGCCAGCAGCTTAGGTGCTAGCGGGAGAGGCGAGCAGTACTTC. It translates to CASSLGASGRGEQYF. Combining the CDR3 with reference TRBV11-2 and TRBJ2-7 gives the whole variable domain EAGVAQSPRYKIIEKRQSVAFWCNPISGHATLYWYQQILGQGPKLLIQFQNNGVVDDSQLPKDRFSAERLKGVDSTLKIQPAKLEDSAVYLCASSLGASGRGEQYFGPGTRLTVT.